This T cell receptor beta chain was recorded in a study of shared clonotypes between healthy human individuals. Generated by immunoSEQ multiplex PCR, the TCRdb table keeps only in-frame clones and is missing some. Of just under 350,000 clones in the sample, 73% were seen once. Concerning this clone itself: With a much larger clone just one base away, this may be a read error.

Germline lookup yields CDR1 SGHDT and CDR2 YYEEEE. The CDR3 covers 14 residues. Trimming stripped 2 bases from V and 7 bases from J, with 10 bases between. This receptor was taken from a man between 25 and 39 years old in good health. The rearrangement links TRBV5-6 to TRBJ1-6; weak D call: TRBD1 (5 bases). The sample comprised memory CD4+ T cells sorted from blood. As to subset: CD45RA-negative fraction. CDR3 sequence reads: CASSFGAGNSPLHF. As DNA, the CDR3 is TGTGCCAGCAGCTTTGGGGCAGGGAATTCACCCCTCCACTTT.